The next 30 T cell receptor beta chains were all read from a single sample in a study of T cell repertoires in cytomegalovirus infection (dated by TCRdb to about 2019). The data were produced on an Illumina HiSeq 1500. The raw public reads went through TCRdb reprocessing: fastp at Q25, MiXCR clone calling, in-frame beta chains kept. Entries that share a CDR3 protein sequence are merged under the most common genes and DNA. This sample lists 150,000 to 200,000 distinct CDR3 sequences; less than 25% were detected once. Roughly 25% of the sample belongs to the ten largest clones. Their antigen targets remain unknown. In light of the paper, this sample's treatment or condition label describes: in vitro stimulation with specific CMV peptide epitopes to enrich CMV-specific T cells. The material was CD8+ T cells from cultured PBMCs, obtained from culture after CMV antigen stimulation. The receptor source for this set is a human donor in good health (CMV status not recorded). Some clones in this sample may be carry-over from other donors' samples.

This clonotype turned up a few times. The rearrangement uses TRBV19 and TRBJ1-4; 9 bases match TRBD1. Germline CDR1 is LNHDA and CDR2 is SQIVND (reference sequence). The CDR3 extends over 15 amino acids. With V trimmed by 5 bases and J by 5 bases, 6 bases remained unmatched. This CDR3 is CASSFWTGANEKLFF. The CDR3 nucleotides are TGTGCCAGTAGTTTCTGGACAGGGGCCAATGAAAAACTGTTTTTT.

This clonotype occurred a few times. The V call is TRBV7-2, the J call TRBJ2-7; the match to TRBD2 covers 9 bases. Germline V gene data show CDR1 as SGHTA and CDR2 as FQGNSA. Unmatched junction bases numbered 8, after V lost 2 bases and J lost 3 bases. The length of the CDR3 is 16 residues. CDR3 sequence (DNA): TGTGCCAGCAGCTTAATGGCTAGCGGGGTGTTCTACGAGCAGTACTTC. Translation gives CASSLMASGVFYEQYF.

In nucleotides, the CDR3 is TGTGCCAGCGGGCCGGACTTCTCCTACAATGAGCAGTTCTTC. Amino acids: CASGPDFSYNEQFF. The chain joins TRBV12-3 or TRBV12-4 to TRBJ2-1; tentatively, D is TRBD2 (5 bases). V was clipped by 8 bases and J by 0 bases, with 11 bases between them. This CDR3 is 14 amino acids long.

The V and J genes are TRBV3-1 and TRBJ1-5; D perhaps matches TRBD1 (5 bases). Germline V gene lookup returns CDR1 LGHDT and CDR2 YNNKEL (reference sequence). The CDR3 runs 13 residues. V lost 3 bases and J lost 6, with 9 bases in between. The CDR3 DNA sequence: TGTGCCAGCAGCCAGGAAGGGGTTCAGCCCCAGCATTTT. Its translation is CASSQEGVQPQHF.

CDR3 DNA: TGTGCCAGCAGTTTAACTGCGACAGGGACCGGCTACACCTTC. Translation: CASSLTATGTGYTF. The V call is TRBV12-3 or TRBV12-4, the J call TRBJ1-2; 7 positions match TRBD1. V lost 2 bases to trimming and J lost 8 bases; unmatched junction nucleotides: 8. This CDR3 has 14 amino acids.

V gene TRBV7-2 combines with J gene TRBJ1-2, with 7 bases lining up with TRBD1. The CDR3 runs 17 residues. Germline CDR1 SGHTA, CDR2 FQGNSA. The J segment lost 7 bases and the V segment lost 5 bases, leaving 19 bases of the junction unmatched. CDR3 in amino acids: CASSIRPRQGGRIGYTF. For the CDR3, the DNA is TGTGCCAGCAGCATCCGACCTCGACAGGGCGGAAGGATTGGCTACACCTTC.

This sequence joins TRBV7-2 and TRBJ1-5; maybe TRBD1 (5 bases). The germline gives CDR1 SGHTA, CDR2 FQGNSA. The CDR3 loop spans 16 amino acids. The V end lost 2 bases, the J end lost 2 bases, and 13 bases lay between the germline ends. Here the CDR3 reads CASSLRRQGGNQPQHF. CDR3 sequence (DNA): TGTGCCAGCAGCTTAAGGCGGCAGGGAGGCAATCAGCCCCAGCATTTT.

This clonotype came up many times. V gene TRBV7-8 combines with J gene TRBJ1-1; D is unclear. V lost 0 bases to trimming and J lost 4 bases, with 9 bases between them. The CDR3 runs 14 residues. The germline V gene encodes CDR1 SGHVS and CDR2 FQNEAQ. CDR3: CASSLAPRTTEAFF. The CDR3 region has the DNA TGTGCCAGCAGCTTAGCACCTAGGACCACTGAAGCTTTCTTT.

This clonotype showed up just a few times. The chain combines TRBV7-6 with TRBJ1-1; D gene unclear. Per germline, CDR1 SGHVS and CDR2 FNYEAQ. V was shortened by 0 bases and J by 8 bases, with 16 bases between the two germline ends. The CDR3 length is 15 residues. The CDR3 loop is CASSLASSPTREAFF. The DNA of the CDR3 is TGTGCCAGCAGCTTAGCATCCTCCCCCACGAGGGAAGCTTTCTTT.

As to this clonotype: A clone one base away is much larger, so this may be a read error. V usage is TRBV4-3 and J usage is TRBJ1-2, with 7 bases fitting TRBD1. Germline assignment: CDR1 LGHNA and CDR2 YSLEER. This CDR3 has 15 amino acids. CDR3: CASTQDKGAFYGYTF. CDR3 coding DNA: TGCGCCAGCACCCAAGATAAGGGGGCATTCTATGGCTACACCTTC.

The chain has TRBV6-5 and TRBJ2-7; D is unresolved. Trimming pared 5 bases from V and 5 bases from J, leaving 22 bases between. The CDR3 is 16 residues long. CDR1 is MNHEY, CDR2 SVGAGI, per germline. CDR3 in amino acids: CASSPQGRVARDEQYF. The CDR3 DNA reads TGTGCCAGCAGTCCACAAGGACGGGTCGCTAGGGACGAGCAGTACTTC.

The gene calls are TRBV6-2 or TRBV6-3 and TRBJ2-4, with TRBD1 identical over 8 bases. Germline V gene lookup returns CDR1 MNHEY and CDR2 SVGEGT. The CDR3 runs to 13 residues. V was pared by 8 bases and J by 3 bases, with 3 bases of the junction left unmatched. CDR3 sequence reads: CASDRGFKNIQYF. CDR3 coding DNA: TGTGCCAGCGACAGGGGCTTCAAAAACATTCAGTACTTC.

This clonotype has more than one count but fewer than ten. This chain's CDR3 is CASSLLRTDNTGELFF. The CDR3 DNA sequence: TGCGCCAGCAGCCTACTAAGGACCGATAACACCGGGGAGCTGTTTTTT. The chain combines TRBV4-1 with TRBJ2-2; D is unclear. Germline values: CDR1 MGHRA, CDR2 YSYEKL. V lost 4 bases to trimming and J lost 2 bases, with 14 bases between them. CDR3 length: 16 residues.

This clonotype has just a few counts. The chain couples TRBV12-3 or TRBV12-4 to TRBJ1-1, with a weak D call TRBD1 (5 bases). The CDR3 covers 14 residues. Trimming cost V 5 bases and J 3 bases, with 13 bases left between them. The CDR3 loop reads CASSITGPHTEAFF. In DNA, the CDR3 is TGTGCCAGCAGTATAACGGGACCCCACACTGAAGCTTTCTTT.

The chain couples TRBV27 to TRBJ1-4; 8 positions match TRBD1. Per germline, CDR1 MNHEY and CDR2 SMNVEV (reference sequence). CDR3 length: 16 amino acids. V trimming: 4 bases; J trimming: 8 bases; junction bases outside the gene matches: 12. In DNA, the CDR3 is TGTGCCAGCAGTTCCGGGACAGGCTTTCTGGGGGAAAAACTGTTTTTT. Protein: CASSSGTGFLGEKLFF.

The chain recombines TRBV4-1 with TRBJ2-1; D ambiguous. Germline lookup yields CDR1 MGHRA and CDR2 YSYEKL. V was cut by 1 base and J by 3 bases, with 10 bases left in between. The CDR3 covers 15 residues. CDR3 in DNA: TGCGCCAGCAGCCAAGCCCCTTACGACTACAATGAGCAGTTCTTC. This codes for CASSQAPYDYNEQFF.

This chain links TRBV27 with TRBJ2-5; D call uncertain. Trimming took 3 bases from V and 1 from J, leaving 9 bases between them. Germline V gene data show CDR1 as MNHEY and CDR2 as SMNVEV (reference sequence). CDR3 size: 14 residues. CDR3 protein: CASSFSGPQETQYF. CDR3 nucleotides: TGTGCCAGCAGTTTCTCCGGGCCCCAAGAGACCCAGTACTTC.

Comment on this clonotype: One end of the junction varies from germline; a read error may be responsible. This chain uses TRBV27 with TRBJ1-1; no reliable D call. Germline V CDR1 and CDR2: MNHEY, SMNVEV (reference sequence). This CDR3 spans 12 amino acids. CDR3 residues: CARSYSDGEAFF. The CDR3 bases are TGTGCCCGCAGTTACTCGGACGGTGAAGCTTTCTTT.

This clonotype was picked up one time. V and J are TRBV4-2 and TRBJ1-6; D is undetermined. This CDR3 comprises 16 residues. CDR1 is LGHNA and CDR2 is YNFKEQ in the germline V gene. V lost 0 bases, J lost 7 bases, and 13 bases lay in between. CDR3 in amino acids: CASSQETRARNSPLHF. For the CDR3, the DNA is TGTGCCAGCAGCCAAGAAACCCGGGCGCGGAATTCACCCCTCCACTTT.

This clonotype came up a few times. The chain links TRBV10-3 to TRBJ2-1; weak D call: TRBD1 (5 bases). Trimming took off 1 base at V and 5 bases at J, with 12 bases between the two ends. CDR1 and CDR2 (germline): ENHRY, SYGVKD. The CDR3 has 15 residues. The CDR3 loop is CAISEYRQFDNEQFF. The CDR3 region has the DNA TGTGCCATCAGTGAGTACAGACAGTTTGACAATGAGCAGTTCTTC.

This clonotype was counted between two and nine times. The chain links TRBV7-2 to TRBJ2-7, with 9 nucleotides matching TRBD1. Germline lookup yields CDR1 SGHTA and CDR2 FQGNSA. CDR3 size: 14 residues. After removal of 5 bases from V and 2 bases from J, the junction contained 4 bases not matched to a gene. The CDR3: CASSPGTGPYEQYF. The CDR3 DNA is TGTGCCAGCAGCCCCGGGACAGGGCCCTACGAGCAGTACTTC.

The J gene is TRBJ1-2, the V gene TRBV7-8, with 10 bases identical to TRBD1. V was clipped by 5 bases and J by 14 bases; unmatched bases: 8. The CDR3 is 12 residues long. Germline lookup yields CDR1 SGHVS and CDR2 FQNEAQ. The CDR3 region has the DNA TGTGCCAGCAGCCCGGAGACAGGGGGCCGGACCTTC. It codes for CASSPETGGRTF. The full variable domain, rest sourced from reference TRBV7-8 and TRBJ1-2, is GAGVSQSPRYKVAKRGQDVALRCDPISGHVSLFWYQQALGQGPEFLTYFQNEAQLDKSGLPSDRFFAERPEGSVSTLKIQRTQQEDSAVYLCASSPETGGRTFGSGTRLTVV.

J is TRBJ2-3 and V is TRBV7-3; TRBD2 aligns across 13 bases. V trimming: 2 bases; J trimming: 0 bases; junction bases outside the gene matches: 5. CDR1 is SGHTA, CDR2 FQGTGA, per germline. This CDR3 comprises 18 residues. The CDR3 DNA sequence: TGTGCCAGCAGCTTACTGGGACTAGCGGGGACCAGCACAGATACGCAGTATTTT. Translated: CASSLLGLAGTSTDTQYF.

This clonotype was observed a handful of times. The chain employs TRBV27 and TRBJ2-6; D might be TRBD2 (6 bases). V was shortened by 5 bases and J by 2 bases, with 10 bases between the two germline ends. This CDR3 region has 15 residues. CDR1 MNHEY and CDR2 SMNVEV come from the germline V gene (reference sequence). The CDR3 DNA reads TGTGCCAGCAGTCAAGGGAGGCCTGGGGCCAACGTCCTGACTTTC. Protein product: CASSQGRPGANVLTF.

The chain uses TRBV7-8 and TRBJ2-2; D is perhaps TRBD2 (5 bases). CDR3 length: 12 amino acids. CDR1 SGHVS and CDR2 FQNEAQ come from the germline V gene. V was pared by 11 bases and J by 2 bases, with 9 bases between. The CDR3 DNA is TGTGCCTTGAGGGCTAACACCGGGGAGCTGTTTTTT. Protein: CALRANTGELFF.

The rearrangement joins TRBV7-9 to TRBJ1-1; TRBD1 matches 7 bases. The CDR3 contains 16 residues. V was pared by 5 bases and J by 7 bases, with 16 bases of the junction left unmatched. CDR1 is SEHNR and CDR2 is FQNEAQ in the germline V gene (reference sequence). The CDR3 sequence is CASSGPLARGQIEAFF. The CDR3 nucleotides are TGTGCCAGCAGCGGACCTTTGGCTAGGGGGCAGATTGAAGCTTTCTTT.

There are a few counts of this clonotype. The V call is TRBV12-3 or TRBV12-4, the J call TRBJ2-1; TRBD2 aligns across 8 bases. This CDR3 has 15 residues. J was trimmed by 3 bases and V by 7 bases; bases with no gene match: 8. This CDR3 reads CASNSAGGHYNEQFF. CDR3 bases: TGTGCCAGCAACAGCGCGGGGGGCCACTACAATGAGCAGTTCTTC.

The chain is built from TRBV7-2 and TRBJ1-2; D may be TRBD1 (5 bases). Germline V gives CDR1 SGHTA, CDR2 FQGNSA. This CDR3 contains 15 residues. V gave up 1 base and J gave up 6 bases, with 15 bases separating them. The CDR3 here is CASSLDPDMVDGYTF. The CDR3 DNA reads TGTGCCAGCAGCTTAGACCCGGACATGGTAGATGGCTACACCTTC.

The chain employs TRBV7-8 and TRBJ2-4; D is unresolved. Trimming left V 2 bases short and J 5 bases short, with 7 bases between. Germline V gives CDR1 SGHVS, CDR2 FQNEAQ. The CDR3 consists of 13 residues. The CDR3 reads CASSLFSENIQYF. The CDR3, as DNA: TGTGCCAGCAGCTTATTTTCCGAAAACATTCAGTACTTC. Full variable domain (missing parts from reference TRBV7-8 and TRBJ2-4): GAGVSQSPRYKVAKRGQDVALRCDPISGHVSLFWYQQALGQGPEFLTYFQNEAQLDKSGLPSDRFFAERPEGSVSTLKIQRTQQEDSAVYLCASSLFSENIQYFGAGTRLSVL.

This clonotype was seen more than once but under ten times. The chain carries TRBV6-4 and TRBJ2-1; D assignment may be TRBD1 or TRBD2 (5 bases each). The V gene's germline CDR1 is MRHNA and CDR2 SNTAGT. The CDR3 is made up of 16 amino acids. Deletions cut 0 bases from V and 6 bases from J, with 15 bases between. CDR3 protein: CASSDSAGTRSNEQFF. For the CDR3, the DNA is TGTGCCAGCAGTGACTCGGCCGGGACGAGGAGCAATGAGCAGTTCTTC.